This TCR beta chain was recorded in a study of blood T cell repertoires in COVID-19. Study-level background: T cells, B-cell-depleted T cells, or PBMCs supplied cDNA or gDNA.

Profiled with immunoSEQ multiplex PCR; TCRdb holds only in-frame clones, not every one. Here the sample spans some 240,000 clones, 80% to 90% being singletons. V lost 5 bases, J lost 5 bases, and 8 bases stayed unmatched. CDR3 length: 16 residues. The V gene's germline CDR1 is MDHEN and CDR2 SYDVKM. The chain recombines TRBV28 with TRBJ2-3, with 12 bases fitting TRBD2. This TCR was sampled from a woman aged 40-49 years who had been exposed to COVID-19. The source material was PBMCs or T cells enriched from blood (not recorded which). In DNA form, the CDR3 reads TGTGCCAGCAGTACCAGACTAGCGGGGGCCCAAGATACGCAGTATTTT. Its translation is CASSTRLAGAQDTQYF. Complete variable domain (other parts from reference TRBV28 and TRBJ2-3): DVKVTQSSRYLVKRTGEKVFLECVQDMDHENMFWYRQDPGLGLRLIYFSYDVKMKEKGDIPEGYSVSREKKERFSLILESASTNQTSMYLCASSTRLAGAQDTQYFGPGTRLTVL.